The 10 T cell receptor beta chains reported below all come from one sample, sequenced in a study of blood T cell repertoires in COVID-19 (dated by TCRdb to the early 2020s). Library prep was done by the immunoSEQ multiplex PCR assay. This is the immuneACCESS table as TCRdb keeps it, with only in-frame sequences that have V and J called. A part of the clones is gone; compared with another copy, unresolved V genes explain less than half, and the rest is unexplained. The table for this sample lists approximately 54,000 clones; about 86% of them were counted only once. About 4.2% of the sample is taken by the ten largest. The specimen sequenced was peripheral blood. The source of these receptors is a man older than 75 with active COVID-19.

This clone was seen only once. The J gene is TRBJ2-3, the V gene TRBV6-5; the match to TRBD2 covers 7 bases. From germline, CDR1 is MNHEY and CDR2 SVGAGI. V lost 6 bases and J lost 3; bases outside the gene matches: 3. The CDR3 has 13 residues. CDR3 region: CASSGTITDTQYF. Written as DNA, the CDR3 is TGTGCCAGCAGCGGGACTATAACAGATACGCAGTATTTT.

CDR3 nucleotide sequence: TGTGCCAGCAGCTTTAGACAGAACCAGTACTTC. It translates to CASSFRQNQYF. This chain joins TRBV7-2 and TRBJ2-5; weak D call: TRBD1 (5 bases). Trimming removed 3 bases from V and 10 bases from J, with 9 bases in between. Per the germline V gene, CDR1 is SGHTA and CDR2 is FQGNSA. This CDR3 contains 11 residues.

This clone was seen only a few times. CDR3 nucleotides: TGTGCCAGCAGCTCGGGGTCATCAGCGGGAGGCAGGAGTGAGCAGTTCTTC. Its translation is CASSSGSSAGGRSEQFF. V usage is TRBV5-4 and J usage is TRBJ2-1, with 9 nucleotides matching TRBD2. The V segment lost 3 bases and the J segment 9 bases; nucleotides outside the gene matches: 16. Germline V CDR1 and CDR2: SGHNT, YYREEE (reference sequence). The CDR3 extends over 17 amino acids.

The chain is built from TRBV7-8 and TRBJ2-3; 7 bases align to TRBD1. Losses at the gene ends were 5 bases for V and 1 base for J; bases not matched to a gene: 3. The CDR3 consists of 14 residues. CDR1 is SGHVS, CDR2 FQNEAQ, per germline. For the CDR3, the DNA is TGTGCCAGCAGCACTGGACAGGGCACAGATACGCAGTATTTT. It encodes CASSTGQGTDTQYF.

This chain connects TRBV5-1 to TRBJ1-4; 10 nucleotides match TRBD1. Germline V gives CDR1 SGHRS, CDR2 YFSETQ. The CDR3 spans 16 residues. The ends lost 4 bases at V and 4 bases at J; junction bases unmatched: 7. CDR3 DNA: TGCGCCAGCAGCCTAAAAGGACAGGGGGGTAATGAAAAACTGTTTTTT. Encoded protein: CASSLKGQGGNEKLFF.

The chain links TRBV18 to TRBJ2-1; 8 bases align to TRBD2. V shed 1 base and J 0 bases; nucleotides not matched to a gene: 2. CDR1 and CDR2 (germline): KGHSH, LQKENI. The CDR3 is 16 residues long. In DNA, the CDR3 is TGTGCCAGCTCACCACTTAGCGGGATCTCCTACAATGAGCAGTTCTTC. Translating gives CASSPLSGISYNEQFF.

This clone was seen once. The chain is built from TRBV6-1 and TRBJ1-1; 7 nucleotides align to TRBD1. Trimming took 0 bases from V and 1 from J; bases not matched to a gene: 14. The CDR3 consists of 19 residues. CDR1 and CDR2 (germline): MNHNS, SASEGT. For the CDR3, the DNA is TGTGCCAGCAGTGAAGCGTATCGAGGTTCGGGACAGACGAACACTGAAGCTTTCTTT. Amino acid sequence: CASSEAYRGSGQTNTEAFF.

This chain links TRBV5-4 with TRBJ2-2; 16 bases line up with TRBD2. Trimming took 2 bases from V and 4 from J; bases not matched to a gene: 11. This CDR3 has 20 residues. Per germline, CDR1 SGHNT and CDR2 YYREEE (reference sequence). CDR3 coding DNA: TGTGCCAGCAGCTTCGACGGGACTAGCGGGAGGGGAGGGATCACCGGGGAGCTGTTTTTT. Amino acid sequence: CASSFDGTSGRGGITGELFF.

The chain carries TRBV30 and TRBJ2-7; D might be TRBD2 (5 bases). CDR3 length: 12 residues. CDR1 is GTSNPN and CDR2 is SVGIG in the germline V gene (reference sequence). V was trimmed by 3 bases and J by 3 bases, leaving 9 bases between them. The CDR3 region is CAWREGNYEQYF. Written as DNA, the CDR3 is TGTGCCTGGAGAGAGGGAAACTACGAGCAGTACTTC.

This clone came up once. V gene TRBV20-1 combines with J gene TRBJ2-1; D gene ambiguous. Germline CDR1 DFQATT, CDR2 SNEGSKA (reference sequence). The V gene lost 1 base and the J gene lost 10 bases, with 8 bases spanning the gap. The CDR3 runs to 11 residues. The CDR3 spells CSARALLEQFF. DNA for the CDR3: TGCAGTGCTAGAGCCCTCCTAGAGCAGTTCTTC.